The 18 T cell receptor beta chains presented below share a single source sample, sequenced in a study of cytomegalovirus exposure and HLA in healthy donors (dated by TCRdb to 2017 to 2019). The library came from the immunoSEQ multiplex PCR assay. For the multiplex PCR, a mixture combining 60 forward primers for TCR Vbeta segments and 13 reverse primers for TCR Jbeta segments was used. TCRdb took this table from immuneACCESS and kept in-frame rearrangements with V and J called. Such tables lack part of the clones; where checked against another copy, unresolved V genes explain under half of the gap, and the rest is unexplained. Recorded for this sample are approximately 110,000 clones; roughly four fifths of them occurred a single time. Just under 2% of the sample goes to the ten largest clones. Sequencing was performed on PBMCs. The receptor source for this set is a man aged 45-65 years in good health and CMV-seronegative.

The chain joins TRBV11-3 to TRBJ1-6; D is undetermined. Germline assignment: CDR1 SGHNT and CDR2 YENEEA. There are 13 residues in the CDR3. The ends were cut back, 3 bases at V and 7 bases at J, with 7 bases in the middle. This CDR3 is CASSFEENSPLHF. In DNA, the CDR3 is TGTGCCAGCAGCTTCGAGGAGAATTCACCCCTCCACTTT.

J is TRBJ1-1 and V is TRBV18; 8 bases are shared with TRBD1. The germline gives CDR1 KGHSH, CDR2 LQKENI. The CDR3 covers 16 residues. Germline trimming cut 2 bases from V and 0 bases from J; bases unmatched to any gene: 5. CDR3 amino acids: CASSPSTGALNTEAFF. The CDR3 nucleotides are TGTGCCAGCTCACCATCGACAGGGGCCCTGAACACTGAAGCTTTCTTT.

The genes are TRBV19 and TRBJ1-1; TRBD1 might be the D (5 bases). The V and J ends lost 7 bases and 8 bases respectively, with 17 bases between them. The CDR3 runs to 13 residues. Germline V gene data show CDR1 as LNHDA and CDR2 as SQIVND (reference sequence). CDR3 nucleotides: TGTGCCAGTAAAGTGGGCGCGGGGCCAGAAGCTTTCTTT. Amino acid sequence: CASKVGAGPEAFF.

This clone has just a few counts. CDR3 DNA: TGTGCCAGCAGCCCCGGAGTTTACGGGGGGCAAGAGACCCAGTACTTC. Protein product: CASSPGVYGGQETQYF. The rearrangement uses TRBV7-6 and TRBJ2-5; 7 bases match TRBD2. Looked up from germline, CDR1 is SGHVS and CDR2 is FNYEAQ. CDR3 length: 16 amino acids. Trimming took 5 bases from V and 2 from J; bases not matched to a gene: 11.

The rearrangement uses TRBV6-5 and TRBJ1-3, with 8 bases fitting TRBD1. V was clipped by 5 bases and J by 0 bases; unmatched bases: 3. CDR3 length: 15 residues. Germline CDR1 reads MNHEY; CDR2 reads SVGAGI. Written as DNA, the CDR3 is TGTGCCAGCAGTAGGGGACAGGTCTCTGGAAACACCATATATTTT. Protein product: CASSRGQVSGNTIYF.

This chain joins TRBV2 and TRBJ2-7; a weak D match, TRBD2 (5 bases). CDR1 and CDR2 (germline): SNHLY, FYNNEI. Between the trimmed V and J ends, which lost 3 bases and 5 bases, there was a span of 11 bases. CDR3 length equals 13 residues. CDR3 residues: CASSEGAADEQYV. In nucleotides, the CDR3 is TGTGCCAGCAGTGAGGGAGCAGCAGACGAGCAGTACGTC.

The J gene is TRBJ1-5, the V gene TRBV5-1; TRBD1 matches at 7 bases. The CDR3 runs to 14 residues. Unmatched junction bases numbered 5, after V lost 2 bases and J lost 6 bases. CDR1 and CDR2 from the germline V gene are SGHRS and YFSETQ. The chain's CDR3 is CASSFRQGGQPQHF. CDR3 DNA: TGCGCCAGCAGCTTTCGACAGGGAGGTCAGCCCCAGCATTTT.

V and J are TRBV2 and TRBJ2-3, with 12 bases aligning to TRBD2. The ends lost 7 bases at V and 2 bases at J; junction bases unmatched: 4. Germline V CDR1 and CDR2: SNHLY, FYNNEI. CDR3 size: 15 residues. The CDR3 protein is CASTRLAGDTDTQYF. The DNA of the CDR3 is TGTGCCAGCACACGACTAGCGGGGGACACAGATACGCAGTATTTT.

The chain has TRBV4-3 and TRBJ1-1; 7 bases are shared with TRBD1. This CDR3 contains 17 residues. The V gene's germline CDR1 is LGHNA and CDR2 YSLEER. J gave up 0 bases and V 4 bases, and 11 bases lay outside the gene matches. The CDR3 nucleotides read TGCGCCAGCAGCCTTTTATCCCCGACAGGGCTGAACACTGAAGCTTTCTTT. Protein: CASSLLSPTGLNTEAFF.

V and J are TRBV11-2 and TRBJ2-1; D is unresolved. In germline, CDR1 is SGHAT, CDR2 FQNNGV. This CDR3 is built from 12 residues. V was trimmed by 5 bases and J by 5 bases, leaving 7 bases between them. CDR3 in DNA: TGTGCCAGCAGCCCACAGAACAATGAGCAGTTCTTC. It yields the protein CASSPQNNEQFF.

The rearrangement joins TRBV6-1 to TRBJ1-2; no reliable D call. V was pared by 6 bases and J by 5 bases, with 16 bases between. CDR1 is MNHNS and CDR2 is SASEGT in the germline V gene. The CDR3 contains 14 residues. The CDR3 DNA sequence: TGTGCCAGCAGGCGGTTTGGGAGAGATTATGGCTACACCTTC. Translating it yields CASRRFGRDYGYTF.

On this clone itself: An end of the junction differs from the germline gene, which may be a read error. The rearrangement links TRBV7-9 to TRBJ2-2, with D tentatively TRBD1 (6 bases). Germline V gene lookup returns CDR1 SEHNR and CDR2 FQNEAQ (reference sequence). CDR3 size: 16 residues. The CDR3 loop is CSSSSMRGKNTGELFF. CDR3 in DNA: TGTTCCAGCAGCTCTATGAGGGGGAAAAACACCGGGGAGCTGTTTTTT.

The chain couples TRBV4-3 to TRBJ2-7, with D maybe TRBD1 (7 bases). Trimming removed 0 bases from V and 4 bases from J, with 13 bases in between. Germline CDR1 LGHNA, CDR2 YSLEER. The CDR3 runs to 15 residues. The CDR3 DNA reads TGCGCCAGCAGCCAAGAATTACAGGGGAGGTACGAGCAGTACTTC. Translation: CASSQELQGRYEQYF.

With respect to this clone: This sample includes further DNA sequences coding for the same CDR3. The chain combines TRBV10-3 with TRBJ1-1; D gene uncertain. In germline, CDR1 is ENHRY, CDR2 SYGVKD. Trimming took off 6 bases at V and 1 base at J, with 6 bases between the two ends. The CDR3 consists of 12 residues. Written as DNA, the CDR3 is TGTGCCATCAGCCCCGGGAACACTGAAGCTTTCTTT. Translating it yields CAISPGNTEAFF.

The chain is built from TRBV10-3 and TRBJ2-2, with D possibly TRBD2 on 5 matching bases. The ends were cut back, 3 bases at V and 6 bases at J, with 14 bases in the middle. Germline V gene lookup returns CDR1 ENHRY and CDR2 SYGVKD. This CDR3 is built from 15 residues. In nucleotides, the CDR3 is TGTGCCATCAGTGATGCGCTAGCTGGGGCCGGGGAGCTGTTTTTT. Translated: CAISDALAGAGELFF.

The chain couples TRBV9 to TRBJ2-3; TRBD2 agrees at 8 bases. The V segment lost 2 bases and the J segment 5 bases; nucleotides outside the gene matches: 4. The V gene's germline CDR1 is SGDLS and CDR2 YYNGEE. This CDR3 has 14 amino acids. The CDR3 here is CASSVSGAQDTQYF. CDR3 in DNA: TGTGCCAGCAGCGTTAGCGGGGCGCAAGATACGCAGTATTTT.

The V call is TRBV7-8, the J call TRBJ2-5; 13 positions match TRBD2. This CDR3 contains 16 residues. The germline V gene has CDR1 SGHVS and CDR2 FQNEAQ. V gave up 5 bases and J gave up 5 bases; unmatched junction bases: 8. The CDR3 region has the DNA TGTGCCAGCAGCCCCCGGGGGGGACTAGCGGGGGAGACCCAGTACTTC. Its translation: CASSPRGGLAGETQYF.

This clone was picked up a small number of times. The chain carries TRBV6-1 and TRBJ2-4, with TRBD2 matching 7 bases. The CDR3 runs to 15 residues. CDR1 is MNHNS, CDR2 SASEGT, per germline. V lost 7 bases to trimming and J lost 0 bases; unmatched junction nucleotides: 6. This chain's CDR3 is CASTMGGLAKNIQYF. In nucleotides, the CDR3 is TGTGCCAGCACCATGGGGGGGTTAGCCAAAAACATTCAGTACTTC.